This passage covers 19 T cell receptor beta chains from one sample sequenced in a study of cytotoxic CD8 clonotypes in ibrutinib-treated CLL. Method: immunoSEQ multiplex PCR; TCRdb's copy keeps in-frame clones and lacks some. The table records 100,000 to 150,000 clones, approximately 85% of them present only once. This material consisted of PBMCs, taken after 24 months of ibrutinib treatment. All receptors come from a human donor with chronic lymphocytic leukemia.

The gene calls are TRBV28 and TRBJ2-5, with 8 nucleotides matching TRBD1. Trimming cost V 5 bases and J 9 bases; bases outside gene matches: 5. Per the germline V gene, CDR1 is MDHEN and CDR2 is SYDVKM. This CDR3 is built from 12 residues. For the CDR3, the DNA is TGTGCCAGCAGTATCGGACAGGGCCCCCAGTACTTC. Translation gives CASSIGQGPQYF.

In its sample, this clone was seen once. CDR3 residues: CASSVQQTSDLTDTQYF. CDR3 DNA: TGTGCCAGCAGCGTACAGCAGACTAGCGACCTCACAGATACGCAGTATTTT. The gene calls are TRBV7-2 and TRBJ2-3; 8 bases match TRBD2. Germline V gene lookup returns CDR1 SGHTA and CDR2 FQGNSA. J was trimmed by 2 bases and V by 5 bases; bases with no gene match: 12. This CDR3 spans 17 amino acids.

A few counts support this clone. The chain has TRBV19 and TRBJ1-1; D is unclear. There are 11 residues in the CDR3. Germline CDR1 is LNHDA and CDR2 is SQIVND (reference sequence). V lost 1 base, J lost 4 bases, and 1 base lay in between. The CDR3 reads CASSIGTEAFF. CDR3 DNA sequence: TGTGCCAGTAGTATAGGCACTGAAGCTTTCTTT.

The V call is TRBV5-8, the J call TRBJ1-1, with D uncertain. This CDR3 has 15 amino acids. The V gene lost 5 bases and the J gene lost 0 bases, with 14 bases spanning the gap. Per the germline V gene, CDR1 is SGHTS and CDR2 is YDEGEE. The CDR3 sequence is CASSWRSVMNTEAFF. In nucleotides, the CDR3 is TGTGCCAGCAGTTGGCGCAGTGTGATGAACACTGAAGCTTTCTTT. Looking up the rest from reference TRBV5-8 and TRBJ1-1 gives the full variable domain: EAGVTQSPTHLIKTRGQQATLRCSPISGHTSVYWYQQALGLGLQFLLWYDEGEERNRGNFPPRFSGRQFPNYSSELNVNALELEDSALYLCASSWRSVMNTEAFFGQGTRLTVV.

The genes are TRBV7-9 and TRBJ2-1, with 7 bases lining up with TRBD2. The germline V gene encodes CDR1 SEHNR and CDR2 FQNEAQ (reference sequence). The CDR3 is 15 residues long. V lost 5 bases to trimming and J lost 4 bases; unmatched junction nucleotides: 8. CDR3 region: CASSPGTTTYNEQFF. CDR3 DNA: TGTGCCAGCAGCCCCGGGACTACGACATACAATGAGCAGTTCTTC.

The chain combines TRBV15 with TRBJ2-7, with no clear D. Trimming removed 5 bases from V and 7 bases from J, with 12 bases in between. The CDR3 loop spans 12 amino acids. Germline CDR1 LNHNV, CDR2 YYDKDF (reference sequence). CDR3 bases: TGTGCCACCAGCTCTAAGGGCTTTGAGCAGTACTTC. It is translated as CATSSKGFEQYF. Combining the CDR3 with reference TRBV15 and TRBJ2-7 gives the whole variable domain DAMVIQNPRYQVTQFGKPVTLSCSQTLNHNVMYWYQQKSSQAPKLLFHYYDKDFNNEADTPDNFQSRRPNTSFCFLDIRSPGLGDTAMYLCATSSKGFEQYFGPGTRLTVT.

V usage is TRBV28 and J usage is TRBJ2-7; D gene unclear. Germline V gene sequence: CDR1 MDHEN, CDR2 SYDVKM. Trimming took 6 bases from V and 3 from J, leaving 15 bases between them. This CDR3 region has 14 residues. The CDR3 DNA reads TGTGCCAGCAGCCTGGGTAATCTGGACTACGAGCAGTACTTC. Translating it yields CASSLGNLDYEQYF. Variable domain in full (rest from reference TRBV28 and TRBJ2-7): DVKVTQSSRYLVKRTGEKVFLECVQDMDHENMFWYRQDPGLGLRLIYFSYDVKMKEKGDIPEGYSVSREKKERFSLILESASTNQTSMYLCASSLGNLDYEQYFGPGTRLTVT.

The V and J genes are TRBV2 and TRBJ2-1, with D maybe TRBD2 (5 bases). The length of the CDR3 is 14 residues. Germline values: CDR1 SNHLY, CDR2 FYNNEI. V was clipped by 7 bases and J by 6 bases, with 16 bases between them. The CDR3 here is CASTMWERLNEQFF. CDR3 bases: TGTGCCAGCACAATGTGGGAGAGGCTCAATGAGCAGTTCTTC.

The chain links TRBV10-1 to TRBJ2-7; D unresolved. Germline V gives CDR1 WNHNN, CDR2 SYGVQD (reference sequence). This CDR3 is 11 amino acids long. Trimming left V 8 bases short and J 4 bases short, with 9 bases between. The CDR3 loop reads CASPIPYEQYF. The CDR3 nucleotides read TGCGCCAGCCCTATACCGTACGAGCAGTACTTC.

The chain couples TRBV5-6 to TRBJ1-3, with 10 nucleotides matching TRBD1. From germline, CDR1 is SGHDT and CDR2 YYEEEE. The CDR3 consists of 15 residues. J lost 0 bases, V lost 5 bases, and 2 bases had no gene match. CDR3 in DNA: TGTGCCAGCAGACGGACAGGGGGCTCTGGAAACACCATATATTTT. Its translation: CASRRTGGSGNTIYF.

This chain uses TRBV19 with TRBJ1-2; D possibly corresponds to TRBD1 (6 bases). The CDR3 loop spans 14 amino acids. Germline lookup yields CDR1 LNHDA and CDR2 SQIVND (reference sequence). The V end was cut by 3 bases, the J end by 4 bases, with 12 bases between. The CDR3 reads CASSIGQHLYGYTF. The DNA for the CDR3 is TGTGCCAGTAGTATTGGACAGCATCTCTATGGCTACACCTTC. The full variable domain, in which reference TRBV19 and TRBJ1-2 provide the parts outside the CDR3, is DGGITQSPKYLFRKEGQNVTLSCEQNLNHDAMYWYRQDPGQGLRLIYYSQIVNDFQKGDIAEGYSVSREKKESFPLTVTSAQKNPTAFYLCASSIGQHLYGYTFGSGTRLTVV.

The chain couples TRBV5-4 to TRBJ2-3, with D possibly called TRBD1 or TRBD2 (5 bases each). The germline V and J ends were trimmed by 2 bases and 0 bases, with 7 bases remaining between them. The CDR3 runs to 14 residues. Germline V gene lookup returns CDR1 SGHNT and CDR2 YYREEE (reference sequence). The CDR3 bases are TGTGCCAGCAGCTTTGGGGGTAGCACAGATACGCAGTATTTT. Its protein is CASSFGGSTDTQYF.

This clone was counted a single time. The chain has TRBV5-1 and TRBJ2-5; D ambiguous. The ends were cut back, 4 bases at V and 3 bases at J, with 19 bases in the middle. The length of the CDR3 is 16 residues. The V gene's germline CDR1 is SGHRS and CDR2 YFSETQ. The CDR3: CASSLHEIRPKETQYF. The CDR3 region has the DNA TGCGCCAGCAGCCTGCACGAAATCAGACCGAAAGAGACCCAGTACTTC.

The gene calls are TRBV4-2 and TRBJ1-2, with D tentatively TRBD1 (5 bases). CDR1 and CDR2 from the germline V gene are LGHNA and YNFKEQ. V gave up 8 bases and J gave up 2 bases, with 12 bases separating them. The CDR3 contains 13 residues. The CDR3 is CASGRGENYGYTF. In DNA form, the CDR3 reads TGTGCCAGCGGGCGGGGGGAAAACTATGGCTACACCTTC.

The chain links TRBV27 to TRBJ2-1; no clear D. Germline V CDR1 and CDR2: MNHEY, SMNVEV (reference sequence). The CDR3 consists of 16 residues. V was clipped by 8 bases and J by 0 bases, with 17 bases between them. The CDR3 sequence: CASRPKGTTSYNEQFF. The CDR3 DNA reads TGTGCCAGCCGACCCAAGGGCACCACCTCCTACAATGAGCAGTTCTTC.

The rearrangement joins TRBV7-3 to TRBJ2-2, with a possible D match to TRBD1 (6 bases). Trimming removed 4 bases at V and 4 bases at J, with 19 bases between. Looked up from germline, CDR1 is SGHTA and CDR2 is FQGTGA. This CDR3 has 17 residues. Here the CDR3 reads CASSSRPRGSVTGELFF. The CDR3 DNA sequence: TGTGCCAGCAGCTCTCGCCCCAGGGGTTCGGTCACCGGGGAGCTGTTTTTT.

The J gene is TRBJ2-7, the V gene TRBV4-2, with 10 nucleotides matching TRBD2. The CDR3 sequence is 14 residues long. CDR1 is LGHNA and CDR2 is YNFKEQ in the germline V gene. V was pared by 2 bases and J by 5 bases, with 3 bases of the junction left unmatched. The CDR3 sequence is CASSQKGTSDEQYF. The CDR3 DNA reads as TGTGCCAGCAGCCAAAAAGGGACTAGCGACGAGCAGTACTTC.

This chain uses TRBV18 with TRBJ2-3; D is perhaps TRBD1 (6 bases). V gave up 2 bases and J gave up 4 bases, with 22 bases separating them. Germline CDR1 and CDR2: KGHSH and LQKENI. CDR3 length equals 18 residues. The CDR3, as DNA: TGTGCCAGCTCACCATACCCCCGTGGGACATTAGTGGCAGATACGCAGTATTTT. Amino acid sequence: CASSPYPRGTLVADTQYF.

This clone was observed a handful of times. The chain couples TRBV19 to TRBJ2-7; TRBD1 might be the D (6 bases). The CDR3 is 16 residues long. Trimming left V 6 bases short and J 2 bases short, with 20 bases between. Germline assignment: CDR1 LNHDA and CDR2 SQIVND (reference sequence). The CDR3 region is CASRAKSSGHPYEQYF. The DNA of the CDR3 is TGTGCCAGTAGGGCTAAGAGTTCGGGACACCCCTACGAGCAGTACTTC.